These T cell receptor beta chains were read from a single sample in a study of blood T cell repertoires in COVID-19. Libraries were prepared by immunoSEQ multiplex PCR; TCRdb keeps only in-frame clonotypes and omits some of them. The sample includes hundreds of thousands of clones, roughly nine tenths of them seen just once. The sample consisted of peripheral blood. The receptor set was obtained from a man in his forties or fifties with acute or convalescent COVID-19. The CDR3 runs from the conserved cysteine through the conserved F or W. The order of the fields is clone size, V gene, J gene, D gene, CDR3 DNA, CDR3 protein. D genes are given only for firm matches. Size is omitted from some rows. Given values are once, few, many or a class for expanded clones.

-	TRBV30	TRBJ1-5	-	TGTGCCGGGTCCCCCCCGGGACTAAATCAGCCCCAGCATTTT	CAGSPPGLNQPQHF
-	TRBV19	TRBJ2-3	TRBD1	TGTGCCAGTAGGGACGGGACAGGGGGCGTTACGCAGTATTTT	CASRDGTGGVTQYF
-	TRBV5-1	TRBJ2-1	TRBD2	TGCGCCAGCAGCGAGGGACTAGCGGGATTAGTTGATGAGCAGTTCTTC	CASSEGLAGLVDEQFF
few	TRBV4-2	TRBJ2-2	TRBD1	TGTGCCAGCAGCCAAACCGCCAGGGGGCGAGGCACCGGGGAGCTGTTTTTT	CASSQTARGRGTGELFF
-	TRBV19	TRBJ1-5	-	TGTGCCAGTAGTATTCAAGGGAGGAGCAATCAGCCCCAGCATTTT	CASSIQGRSNQPQHF
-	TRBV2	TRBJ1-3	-	TGTGCCAGCAGTGAAGAATTTACAATCTCTGGAAACACCATATATTTT	CASSEEFTISGNTIYF
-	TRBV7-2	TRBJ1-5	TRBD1	TGTGCCAGCAGCTCCATTCCTTGGGACAGGGAGCAGCCCCAGCATTTT	CASSSIPWDREQPQHF
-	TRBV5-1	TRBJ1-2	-	TGCGCCAGCAGCCGGGAGGGAGTCGATTATGGCTACACCTTC	CASSREGVDYGYTF
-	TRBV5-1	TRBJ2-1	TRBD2	TGCGCCAGCAGCTTTACTAGCGGGACCTACAATGAGCAGTTCTTC	CASSFTSGTYNEQFF
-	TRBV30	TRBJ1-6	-	TGTGCCGCAGGGAGGGTTAATTCACCCCTCCACTTT	CAAGRVNSPLHF
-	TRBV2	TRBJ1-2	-	TGTGCCAGCAGCTCTGGGGGCTCACGCGGCTATGGCTACACCTTC	CASSSGGSRGYGYTF
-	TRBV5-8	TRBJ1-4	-	TGTGCCAGCAGTCCGGAAGATTTCCGAACGAGAGGGGAAAAACTGTTTTTT	CASSPEDFRTRGEKLFF
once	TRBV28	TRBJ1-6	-	TGTGCCAGCAGGCGGGTGTGGGGTAATTCACCCCTCCACTTT	CASRRVWGNSPLHF
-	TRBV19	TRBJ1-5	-	TGTGCCAGTAGTACGAGCGGAGGGTATAGCAATCAGCCCCAGCATTTT	CASSTSGGYSNQPQHF
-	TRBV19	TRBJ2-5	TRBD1	TGTGCCAGTAGTACGACAGGGGGAGAGACCCAGTACTTC	CASSTTGGETQYF
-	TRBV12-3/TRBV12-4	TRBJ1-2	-	TGTGCCAGCAGCGAGGAGCGGGACTATGGCTACACCTTC	CASSEERDYGYTF
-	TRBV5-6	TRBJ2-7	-	TGTGCCAGCAACCCATCGTACGGGGGAGCCCCAACCTACGAGCAGTACTTC	CASNPSYGGAPTYEQYF
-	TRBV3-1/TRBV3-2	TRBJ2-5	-	TGTGCCAGCACCGATCACGCACGGGTGGGGACCCAGTACTTC	CASTDHARVGTQYF
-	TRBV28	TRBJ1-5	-	TGTGCCAGCAGTTTAATCCGGCAGCCCCAGCATTTT	CASSLIRQPQHF
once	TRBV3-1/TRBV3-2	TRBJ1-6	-	TGTGCCAGCACCACAGGGTTAGGGTATAATTCACCCCTCCACTTT	CASTTGLGYNSPLHF
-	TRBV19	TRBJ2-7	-	TGTGCCAGTAGTATGGGGGGAACTGGGCAGTACTTC	CASSMGGTGQYF
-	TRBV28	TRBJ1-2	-	TGTGCCAGCAGTTATGAGGGGGAGAGGAGCTATGGCTACACCTTC	CASSYEGERSYGYTF
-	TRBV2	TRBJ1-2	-	TGTGCCAGCAGTGAACTTGTACAGGGCGCCGGGGACTATGGCTACACCTTC	CASSELVQGAGDYGYTF
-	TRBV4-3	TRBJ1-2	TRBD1	TGCGCCAGCAGCCAAGATCGGGGACAGATCTATGGCTACACCTTC	CASSQDRGQIYGYTF
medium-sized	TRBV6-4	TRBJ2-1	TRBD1	TGTGCCAGCAGCCAACAGGGGGCTGGTGAGCAGTTCTTC	CASSQQGAGEQFF
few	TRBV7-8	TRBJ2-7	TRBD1	TGTGCCAGCAGCTTAGCGACAGGGACGTACGAGCAGTACTTC	CASSLATGTYEQYF
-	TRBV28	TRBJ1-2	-	TGTGCCAGCAGTTTACGGGGGTCTGGCTACACCTTC	CASSLRGSGYTF
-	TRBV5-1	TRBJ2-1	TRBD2	TGCGCCAGCATAAAAGGCGGGAGCCCATTTAAGGATGAGCAGTTCTTC	CASIKGGSPFKDEQFF
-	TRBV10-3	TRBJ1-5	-	TGTGCCACACATGCCGGGGGTGGGAATCAGCCCCAGCATTTT	CATHAGGGNQPQHF
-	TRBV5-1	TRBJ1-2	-	TGCGCCAGCAGCCCCGGCCCTGGGGGGAACTATGGCTACACCTTC	CASSPGPGGNYGYTF
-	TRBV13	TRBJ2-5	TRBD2	TGTGCCAGCAGCCCGAGGACTAGCGGCCCTCAAGAGACCCAGTACTTC	CASSPRTSGPQETQYF
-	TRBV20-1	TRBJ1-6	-	TGCAGTGCTAGTGCGGGGGGGCCGGGTAATTCACCCCTCCACTTT	CSASAGGPGNSPLHF
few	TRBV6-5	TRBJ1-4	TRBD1	TGTGCCAGCAGTAAATCCGGGACAGGGAATGAAAAACTGTTTTTT	CASSKSGTGNEKLFF
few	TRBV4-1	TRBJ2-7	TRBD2	TGCGCCAGCAGCCAAGGGGGACTAGCGGGAGGTGCGGACGAGCAGTACTTC	CASSQGGLAGGADEQYF
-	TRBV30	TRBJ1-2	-	TGTGCCTGGAGCTGGGGGGGGCACGGCTATGGCTACACCTTC	CAWSWGGHGYGYTF
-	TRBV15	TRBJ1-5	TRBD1	TGTGCCACCAGCCCGCGAGAGGGGGCCTTAAATCAGCCCCAGCATTTT	CATSPREGALNQPQHF
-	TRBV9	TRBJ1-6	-	TGTGCCAGCAGCACACACAGGACAGTTAATTTTAATTCACCCCTCCACTTT	CASSTHRTVNFNSPLHF
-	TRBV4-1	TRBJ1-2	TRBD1	TGCGCCAGCAGCCAATGGACAGGAGATCTCTATGGCTACACCTTC	CASSQWTGDLYGYTF
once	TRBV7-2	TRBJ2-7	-	TGTGCCAGCAGCCCCGACGGGGTAGGAGTCTACGAGCAGTACTTC	CASSPDGVGVYEQYF
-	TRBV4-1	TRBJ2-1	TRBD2	TGCGCCAGCAGCCAAGATGTCTTTCTAGCGGGAGGGTACAATGAGCAGTTCTTC	CASSQDVFLAGGYNEQFF
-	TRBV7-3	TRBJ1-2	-	TGTGCCAGGACTGTGGTAGCCTCCTGCGGCTATGGCTACACCTTC	CARTVVASCGYGYTF
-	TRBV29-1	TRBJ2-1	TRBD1	TGCAGCGCCAAAGACCGGGACAGGGTCTTAGATGAGCAGTTCTTC	CSAKDRDRVLDEQFF
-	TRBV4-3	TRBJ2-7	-	TGCGCCAGCAGCAGGGGGTACCCCTACGAGCAGTACTTC	CASSRGYPYEQYF
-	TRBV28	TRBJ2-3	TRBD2	TGTGCCAGCAGTTTAGCGGGGGGGGCTAGCACAGATACGCAGTATTTT	CASSLAGGASTDTQYF
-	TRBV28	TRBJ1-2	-	TGTGCCAGCAGTTTATTCGCAGGGAGGCTATATGGCTACACCTTC	CASSLFAGRLYGYTF
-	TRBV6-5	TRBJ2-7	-	TGTGCCAGCAGATCGAAGCGGGCAGATCCCTACGAGCAGTACTTC	CASRSKRADPYEQYF
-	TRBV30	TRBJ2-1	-	TGTGCCTGGAGTCCGTCGGGAGAGAACCTGTCAAATGAGCAGTTCTTC	CAWSPSGENLSNEQFF
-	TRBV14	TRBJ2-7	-	TGTGCCAGCAGCCAAGATCGGCGGGTTACCTACGAGCAGTACTTC	CASSQDRRVTYEQYF
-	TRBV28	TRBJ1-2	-	TGTGCCAGCAGTCAACGACAGGTGGGCTACACCTTC	CASSQRQVGYTF
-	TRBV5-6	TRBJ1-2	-	TGTGCCAGCAGCTTGGAGGCGGGCCCGGTCTATGGCTACACCTTC	CASSLEAGPVYGYTF
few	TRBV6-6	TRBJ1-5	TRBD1	TGTGCCAGCAGCCTACCGTGGACTTGGACAGGCGGAAGAAGAAGCAATCAGCCCCAGCATTTT	CASSLPWTWTGGRRSNQPQHF
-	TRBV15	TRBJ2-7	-	TGTGCCACCAGCAGGGCTTACCGGGATAACTCCTACGAGCAGTACTTC	CATSRAYRDNSYEQYF
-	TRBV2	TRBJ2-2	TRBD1	TGTGCCAGCAGGGGGGACAGGGAGGAGTTTAACACCGGGGAGCTGTTTTTT	CASRGDREEFNTGELFF